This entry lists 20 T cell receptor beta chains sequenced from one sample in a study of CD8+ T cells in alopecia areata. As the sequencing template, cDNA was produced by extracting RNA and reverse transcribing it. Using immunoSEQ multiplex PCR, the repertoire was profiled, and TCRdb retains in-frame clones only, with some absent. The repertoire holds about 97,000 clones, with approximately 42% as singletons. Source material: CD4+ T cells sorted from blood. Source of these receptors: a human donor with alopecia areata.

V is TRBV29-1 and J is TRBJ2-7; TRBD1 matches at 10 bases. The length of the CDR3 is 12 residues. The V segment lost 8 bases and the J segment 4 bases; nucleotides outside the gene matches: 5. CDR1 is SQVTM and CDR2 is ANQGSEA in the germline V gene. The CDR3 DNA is TGCAGCATACGACAGGGGGCATACGAGCAGTACTTC. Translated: CSIRQGAYEQYF.

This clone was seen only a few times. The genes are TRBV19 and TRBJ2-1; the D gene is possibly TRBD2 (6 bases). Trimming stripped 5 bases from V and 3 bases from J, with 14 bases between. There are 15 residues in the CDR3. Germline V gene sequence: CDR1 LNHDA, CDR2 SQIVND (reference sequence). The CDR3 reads CASSLEGGFYNEQFF. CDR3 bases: TGTGCCAGTAGTTTGGAGGGAGGATTCTACAATGAGCAGTTCTTC.

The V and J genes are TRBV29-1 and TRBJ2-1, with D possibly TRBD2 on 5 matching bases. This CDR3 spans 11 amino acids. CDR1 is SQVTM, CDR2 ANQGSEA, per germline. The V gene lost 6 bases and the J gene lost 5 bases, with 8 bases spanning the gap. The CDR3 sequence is CSVDWHNEQFF. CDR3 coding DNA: TGCAGCGTGGACTGGCACAATGAGCAGTTCTTC.

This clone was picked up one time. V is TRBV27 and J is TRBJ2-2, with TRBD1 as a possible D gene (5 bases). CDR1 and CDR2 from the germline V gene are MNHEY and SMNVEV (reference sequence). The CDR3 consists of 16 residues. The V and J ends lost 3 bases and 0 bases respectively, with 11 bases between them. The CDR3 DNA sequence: TGTGCCAGCAGTTTTCTCGGACAAGCGAACACCGGGGAGCTGTTTTTT. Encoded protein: CASSFLGQANTGELFF.

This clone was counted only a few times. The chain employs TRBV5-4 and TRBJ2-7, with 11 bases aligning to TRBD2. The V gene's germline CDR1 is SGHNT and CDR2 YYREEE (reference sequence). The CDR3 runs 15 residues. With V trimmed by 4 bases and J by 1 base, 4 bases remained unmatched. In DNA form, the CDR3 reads TGTGCCAGCAGCCATAGCGGGAGGGGTTCCTACGAGCAGTACTTC. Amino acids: CASSHSGRGSYEQYF. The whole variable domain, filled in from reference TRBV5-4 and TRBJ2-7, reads ETGVTQSPTHLIKTRGQQVTLRCSSQSGHNTVSWYQQALGQGPQFIFQYYREEENGRGNFPPRFSGLQFPNYSSELNVNALELDDSALYLCASSHSGRGSYEQYFGPGTRLTVT.

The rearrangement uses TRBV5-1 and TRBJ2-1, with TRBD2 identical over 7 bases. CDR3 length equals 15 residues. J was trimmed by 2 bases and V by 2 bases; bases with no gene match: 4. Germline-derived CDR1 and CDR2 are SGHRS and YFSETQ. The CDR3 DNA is TGCGCCAGCAGCTTTGGGCGGGAGCCCTACAATGAGCAGTTCTTC. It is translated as CASSFGREPYNEQFF.

Here the CDR3 reads CASNRGPFYGYTF. In DNA form, the CDR3 reads TGTGCCAGCAACAGGGGCCCGTTTTATGGCTACACCTTC. The rearrangement joins TRBV6-5 to TRBJ1-2; 7 positions match TRBD1. V was pared by 7 bases and J by 5 bases, with 7 bases of the junction left unmatched. The CDR3 extends over 13 amino acids. Germline V lookup: CDR1 MNHEY, CDR2 SVGAGI.

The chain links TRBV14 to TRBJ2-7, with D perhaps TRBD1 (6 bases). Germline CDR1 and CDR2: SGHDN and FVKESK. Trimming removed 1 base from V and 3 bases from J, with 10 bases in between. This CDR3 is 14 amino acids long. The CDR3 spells CASSQGRGRYEQYF. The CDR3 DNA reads TGTGCCAGCAGCCAAGGCAGGGGTCGCTACGAGCAGTACTTC.

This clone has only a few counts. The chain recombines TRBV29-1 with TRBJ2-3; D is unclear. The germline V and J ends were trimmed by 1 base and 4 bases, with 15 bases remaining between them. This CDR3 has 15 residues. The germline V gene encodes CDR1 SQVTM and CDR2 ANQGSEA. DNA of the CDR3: TGCAGCGTTGAAGGAGTAGGTTCCCGCCCAGATACGCAGTATTTT. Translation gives CSVEGVGSRPDTQYF.

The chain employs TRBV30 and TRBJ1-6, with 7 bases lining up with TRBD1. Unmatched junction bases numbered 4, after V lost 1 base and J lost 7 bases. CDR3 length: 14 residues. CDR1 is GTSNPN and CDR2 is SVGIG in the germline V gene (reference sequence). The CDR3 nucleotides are TGTGCCTGGAGTGCCGGACAGGAGAATTCACCCCTCCACTTT. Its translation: CAWSAGQENSPLHF.

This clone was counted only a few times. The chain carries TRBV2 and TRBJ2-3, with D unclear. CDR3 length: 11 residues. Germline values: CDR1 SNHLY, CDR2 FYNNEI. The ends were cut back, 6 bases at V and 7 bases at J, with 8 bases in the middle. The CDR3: CASRRANTQYF. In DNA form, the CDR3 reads TGTGCCAGCAGAAGAGCCAATACGCAGTATTTT.

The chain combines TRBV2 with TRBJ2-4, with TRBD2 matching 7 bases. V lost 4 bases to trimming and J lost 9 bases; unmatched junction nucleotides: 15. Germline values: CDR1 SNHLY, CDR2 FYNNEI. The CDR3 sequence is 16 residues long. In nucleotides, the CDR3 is TGTGCCAGCAGTGTGGCTAGCGGACCGTGGGGGACCATTCAGTACTTC. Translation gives CASSVASGPWGTIQYF.

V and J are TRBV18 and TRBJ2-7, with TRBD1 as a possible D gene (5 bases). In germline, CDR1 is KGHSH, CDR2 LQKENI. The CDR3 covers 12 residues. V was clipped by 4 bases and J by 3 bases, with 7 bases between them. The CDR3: CASSQDSYEQYF. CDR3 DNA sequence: TGTGCCAGCTCACAAGACAGCTACGAGCAGTACTTC.

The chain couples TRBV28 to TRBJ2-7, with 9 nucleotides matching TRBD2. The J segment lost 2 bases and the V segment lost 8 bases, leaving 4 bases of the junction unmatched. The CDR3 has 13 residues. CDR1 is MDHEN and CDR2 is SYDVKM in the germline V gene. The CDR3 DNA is TGTGCCAGCCACGCGGGGGGGGCCTACGAGCAGTACTTC. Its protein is CASHAGGAYEQYF.

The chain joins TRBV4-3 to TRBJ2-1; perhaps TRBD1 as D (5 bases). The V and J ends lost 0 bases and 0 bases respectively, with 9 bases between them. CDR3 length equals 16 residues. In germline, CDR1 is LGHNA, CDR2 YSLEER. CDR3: CASSQDLQGSYNEQFF. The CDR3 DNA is TGCGCCAGCAGCCAAGATTTGCAGGGCTCCTACAATGAGCAGTTCTTC.

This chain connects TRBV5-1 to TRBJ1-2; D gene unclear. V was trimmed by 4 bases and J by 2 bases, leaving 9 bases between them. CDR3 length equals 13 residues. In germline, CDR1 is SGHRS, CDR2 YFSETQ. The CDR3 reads CASSPDGNYGYTF. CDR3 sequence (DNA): TGCGCCAGCAGCCCTGACGGGAACTATGGCTACACCTTC.

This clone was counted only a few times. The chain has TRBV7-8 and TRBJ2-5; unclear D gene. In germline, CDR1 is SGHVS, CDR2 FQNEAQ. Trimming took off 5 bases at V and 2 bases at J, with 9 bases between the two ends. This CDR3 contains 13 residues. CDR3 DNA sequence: TGTGCCAGCAGCCCTTCATTACAAGAGACCCAGTACTTC. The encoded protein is CASSPSLQETQYF. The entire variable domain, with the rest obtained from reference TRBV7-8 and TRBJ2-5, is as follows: GAGVSQSPRYKVAKRGQDVALRCDPISGHVSLFWYQQALGQGPEFLTYFQNEAQLDKSGLPSDRFFAERPEGSVSTLKIQRTQQEDSAVYLCASSPSLQETQYFGPGTRLLVL.

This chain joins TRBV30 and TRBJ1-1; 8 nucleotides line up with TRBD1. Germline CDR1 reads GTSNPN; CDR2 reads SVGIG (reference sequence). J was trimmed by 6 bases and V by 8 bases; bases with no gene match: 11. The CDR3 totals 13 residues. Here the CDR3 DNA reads TGTGCCAGATCCCGACAGGGGCTGGCTGAAGCTTTCTTT. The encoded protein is CARSRQGLAEAFF.

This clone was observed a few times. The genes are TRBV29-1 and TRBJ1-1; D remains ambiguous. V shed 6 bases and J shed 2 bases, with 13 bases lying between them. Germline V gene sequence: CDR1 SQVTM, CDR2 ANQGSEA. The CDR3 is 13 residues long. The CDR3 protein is CSVGQAINTEAFF. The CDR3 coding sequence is TGCAGCGTCGGGCAGGCGATAAACACTGAAGCTTTCTTT.

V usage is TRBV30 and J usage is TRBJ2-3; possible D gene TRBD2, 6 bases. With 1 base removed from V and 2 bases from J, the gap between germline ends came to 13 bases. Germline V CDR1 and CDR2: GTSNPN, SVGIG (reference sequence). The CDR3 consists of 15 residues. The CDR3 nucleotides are TGTGCCTGGAGTGGGTTTGCGGGGCCCACAGATACGCAGTATTTT. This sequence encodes CAWSGFAGPTDTQYF.